The 8 T cell receptor beta chains presented below share a single source sample, sequenced in a study of T cell repertoires in cytomegalovirus infection. A single record per CDR3 protein comes from TCRdb applying MiXCR to the reads. Seen here are roughly 150,000 distinct CDR3 sequences, more than 15% observed once, and the top ten hold approximately 19%. The sequenced sample was CD8+ T cells from PBMCs. The receptors were gathered from a human donor in good health (CMV status not recorded). Some clones in this sample may be carry-over from other donors' samples.

This clonotype appeared a few times. CDR3 sequence: CASSPLAGVSTDTQYF. As DNA, the CDR3 is TGTGCCAGCAGCCCACTAGCGGGAGTTAGCACAGATACGCAGTATTTT. This sequence joins TRBV7-2 and TRBJ2-3; 11 bases align to TRBD2. The V gene end was trimmed by 5 bases and the J gene end by 0 bases; junction bases not matched to a gene: 4. This CDR3 has 16 amino acids. CDR1 is SGHTA and CDR2 is FQGNSA in the germline V gene.

The table lists this clonotype with a few counts. The rearrangement joins TRBV4-3 to TRBJ1-5; no clear D. Germline values: CDR1 LGHNA, CDR2 YSLEER. V was clipped by 7 bases and J by 1 base, with 14 bases between them. CDR3 length: 15 amino acids. CDR3 loop: CASKRTADSNQPQHF. The CDR3 DNA follows: TGCGCCAGCAAGAGGACGGCAGACAGCAATCAGCCCCAGCATTTT.

This chain connects TRBV7-2 to TRBJ1-5; tentatively, D is TRBD1 (5 bases). V lost 0 bases to trimming and J lost 7 bases, with 10 bases between them. The CDR3 is 14 amino acids. Germline V gene data show CDR1 as SGHTA and CDR2 as FQGNSA. The CDR3 region has the DNA TGTGCCAGCAGCTTAGCCCAGGGTAACCAGCCCCAGCATTTT. Translating gives CASSLAQGNQPQHF.

This sequence joins TRBV11-2 and TRBJ2-1, with D perhaps matching TRBD2 (5 bases). The V and J ends lost 5 bases and 0 bases respectively, with 14 bases between them. The CDR3 is 16 residues long. Looked up from germline, CDR1 is SGHAT and CDR2 is FQNNGV. CDR3 region: CASSLRTSSSYNEQFF. The DNA of the CDR3 is TGTGCCAGCAGCCTCCGGACTTCGAGCTCCTACAATGAGCAGTTCTTC.

This clonotype turned up a few times. The genes are TRBV4-1 and TRBJ2-5, with 8 bases that match TRBD1. Germline V gene sequence: CDR1 MGHRA, CDR2 YSYEKL. The junction had 14 bases not matched to a gene; V was cut back by 3 bases and J by 2 bases. The CDR3 sequence is 18 residues long. This CDR3 reads CASSHDTHGTGDQETQYF. Written as DNA, the CDR3 is TGCGCCAGCAGCCATGACACCCACGGGACAGGCGATCAAGAGACCCAGTACTTC.

This clonotype was counted a few times. The genes are TRBV20-1 and TRBJ2-6, with D perhaps TRBD1 (6 bases). The V end lost 3 bases, the J end lost 0 bases, and 18 bases lay between the germline ends. From germline, CDR1 is DFQATT and CDR2 SNEGSKA (reference sequence). The CDR3 consists of 18 residues. CDR3 nucleotides: TGCAGTGCTAGGGCCCAGGGGCAGGGATTCTCTGGGGCCAACGTCCTGACTTTC. This gives the protein CSARAQGQGFSGANVLTF.

The V call is TRBV12-3 or TRBV12-4, the J call TRBJ1-4, with D possibly matching TRBD1 (5 bases). Between the trimmed V and J ends, which lost 5 bases and 5 bases, there was a span of 18 bases. This CDR3 contains 16 residues. In DNA form, the CDR3 reads TGTGCCAGCAGTCCGCACCCGTTGGGGGTCAATGAAAAACTGTTTTTT. It is translated as CASSPHPLGVNEKLFF.

This clonotype was observed a few times. This sequence joins TRBV7-8 and TRBJ1-5, with 10 bases identical to TRBD1. The germline gives CDR1 SGHVS, CDR2 FQNEAQ. This CDR3 has 18 amino acids. With 5 bases clipped from V and 6 bases from J, the junction kept 16 bases outside the gene matches. The CDR3 protein is CASSEERWDRGRSQPQHF. The CDR3 nucleotides read TGTGCCAGCAGCGAAGAGCGCTGGGACAGGGGTCGGAGTCAGCCCCAGCATTTT. The whole variable domain, remainder taken from reference TRBV7-8 and TRBJ1-5, is GAGVSQSPRYKVAKRGQDVALRCDPISGHVSLFWYQQALGQGPEFLTYFQNEAQLDKSGLPSDRFFAERPEGSVSTLKIQRTQQEDSAVYLCASSEERWDRGRSQPQHFGDGTRLSIL.